A selection of T cell receptor beta chains follows, all from one sample in a study of shared clonotypes between healthy human individuals. Data came from immunoSEQ multiplex PCR; TCRdb stores just in-frame clones and leaves some out. The profile covers about 660,000 clones, with around two thirds appearing a single time and approximately 1.7% taken by the ten largest. The sequenced material came from memory CD4+ T cells sorted from blood. All receptors come from a woman aged 25 to 45 in good health. Both conserved end residues are part of each CDR3. Each record gives: D gene, clone size, J gene, V gene, CDR3 protein, CDR3 DNA. D genes are given only for firm matches. Not every row has a clone size; where given, it reads once, few, many or a size class.

D gene: TRBD2; clone size: few; J gene: TRBJ2-7; V gene: TRBV5-3; CDR3 protein: CARSRTSGKPHYEQYF; CDR3 DNA: TGTGCCAGAAGCAGGACTAGCGGAAAACCACACTACGAGCAGTACTTC
D gene: TRBD1; clone size: -; J gene: TRBJ1-2; V gene: TRBV27; CDR3 protein: CASSLQGARGYTF; CDR3 DNA: TGTGCCAGCAGTTTGCAGGGGGCGCGGGGCTACACCTTC
D gene: -; clone size: -; J gene: TRBJ2-7; V gene: TRBV18; CDR3 protein: CASSPIPGGGVSYEQYF; CDR3 DNA: TGTGCCAGCTCACCAATCCCGGGCGGAGGGGTCTCCTACGAGCAGTACTTC
D gene: -; clone size: -; J gene: TRBJ2-1; V gene: TRBV6-1; CDR3 protein: CASTLAASSYNEQFF; CDR3 DNA: TGTGCCAGCACTTTAGCCGCGAGCTCCTACAATGAGCAGTTCTTC
D gene: -; clone size: once; J gene: TRBJ1-2; V gene: TRBV6-5; CDR3 protein: CASTIMPRVGGYTF; CDR3 DNA: TGTGCCAGCACCATTATGCCGAGGGTCGGGGGCTACACCTTC
D gene: -; clone size: -; J gene: TRBJ1-5; V gene: TRBV6-6; CDR3 protein: CASSTDRKLAGPQHF; CDR3 DNA: TGTGCCAGCAGCACGGACAGAAAGTTAGCAGGGCCCCAGCATTTT
D gene: -; clone size: -; J gene: TRBJ1-5; V gene: TRBV27; CDR3 protein: CASSPQTAPNQPQHF; CDR3 DNA: TGTGCCAGCAGCCCACAGACAGCTCCCAATCAGCCCCAGCATTTT
D gene: TRBD2; clone size: -; J gene: TRBJ2-1; V gene: TRBV6-1; CDR3 protein: CASSGSLAGAEQFF; CDR3 DNA: TGTGCCAGCAGTGGCTCGCTAGCGGGAGCTGAGCAGTTCTTC
D gene: TRBD2; clone size: -; J gene: TRBJ2-3; V gene: TRBV25-1; CDR3 protein: CASSEKTSGAFTDTQYF; CDR3 DNA: TGTGCCAGCAGTGAGAAGACTAGCGGAGCTTTCACAGATACGCAGTATTTT
D gene: -; clone size: -; J gene: TRBJ1-1; V gene: TRBV27; CDR3 protein: CASSPSVVNTEAFF; CDR3 DNA: TGTGCCAGCAGTCCTTCCGTGGTGAACACTGAAGCTTTCTTT
D gene: TRBD1; clone size: -; J gene: TRBJ2-1; V gene: TRBV7-8; CDR3 protein: CASSPGITDRANNEQFF; CDR3 DNA: TGTGCCAGCAGCCCAGGTATCACGGACAGGGCCAACAATGAGCAGTTCTTC
D gene: -; clone size: -; J gene: TRBJ2-2; V gene: TRBV29-1; CDR3 protein: CSASQDSTNTGELFF; CDR3 DNA: TGCAGCGCCTCTCAGGACAGTACGAACACCGGGGAGCTGTTTTTT
D gene: -; clone size: -; J gene: TRBJ1-1; V gene: TRBV18; CDR3 protein: CASSLGKNTEAFF; CDR3 DNA: TGTGCCAGCTCTTTAGGGAAGAACACTGAAGCTTTCTTT
D gene: -; clone size: -; J gene: TRBJ2-2; V gene: TRBV7-8; CDR3 protein: CASSLAGGSGELFF; CDR3 DNA: TGTGCCAGCAGCTTAGCCGGGGGCTCCGGGGAGCTGTTTTTT
D gene: -; clone size: -; J gene: TRBJ2-2; V gene: TRBV7-9; CDR3 protein: CASGRDAVWELFF; CDR3 DNA: TGTGCCAGCGGGCGGGACGCCGTGTGGGAGCTGTTTTTT
D gene: -; clone size: -; J gene: TRBJ1-1; V gene: TRBV30; CDR3 protein: CAWGRGLGETEAFF; CDR3 DNA: TGTGCCTGGGGGAGGGGCCTAGGTGAAACTGAAGCTTTCTTT
D gene: TRBD2; clone size: -; J gene: TRBJ2-1; V gene: TRBV2; CDR3 protein: CASRGTTSELSYNEQFF; CDR3 DNA: TGTGCCAGCAGGGGCACGACTAGCGAATTATCCTACAATGAGCAGTTCTTC
D gene: -; clone size: -; J gene: TRBJ2-3; V gene: TRBV6-5; CDR3 protein: CASSSPREDTQYF; CDR3 DNA: TGTGCCAGCAGTTCCCCGCGAGAGGATACGCAGTATTTT
D gene: -; clone size: -; J gene: TRBJ1-2; V gene: TRBV5-1; CDR3 protein: CASSLGDRGTYGYTF; CDR3 DNA: TGCGCCAGCAGCTTGGGAGACCGAGGAACCTATGGCTACACCTTC
D gene: TRBD2; clone size: -; J gene: TRBJ2-7; V gene: TRBV7-2; CDR3 protein: CASSFPGEGMGQYF; CDR3 DNA: TGTGCCAGCAGCTTCCCGGGGGAGGGAATGGGGCAGTACTTC
D gene: -; clone size: -; J gene: TRBJ1-4; V gene: TRBV2; CDR3 protein: CASREQGPNEKLFF; CDR3 DNA: TGTGCCAGCAGGGAACAGGGTCCGAATGAAAAACTGTTTTTT
D gene: -; clone size: -; J gene: TRBJ2-7; V gene: TRBV15; CDR3 protein: CATSRVASRGREQYF; CDR3 DNA: TGTGCCACCAGCAGAGTTGCGTCCAGGGGCCGGGAGCAGTACTTC
D gene: -; clone size: -; J gene: TRBJ1-1; V gene: TRBV7-2; CDR3 protein: CASSRGIHTEAFF; CDR3 DNA: TGTGCCAGCAGCCGGGGAATCCACACTGAAGCTTTCTTT
D gene: -; clone size: -; J gene: TRBJ1-4; V gene: TRBV19; CDR3 protein: CASSIVPGNEKLFF; CDR3 DNA: TGTGCCAGTAGTATAGTTCCGGGGAATGAAAAACTGTTTTTT
D gene: TRBD1; clone size: -; J gene: TRBJ2-7; V gene: TRBV6-1; CDR3 protein: CASSEQWQGVYEQYF; CDR3 DNA: TGTGCCAGCAGTGAACAATGGCAGGGGGTCTACGAGCAGTACTTC
D gene: -; clone size: -; J gene: TRBJ1-5; V gene: TRBV10-3; CDR3 protein: CAMDSDGNQPQHF; CDR3 DNA: TGTGCCATGGACTCGGATGGCAATCAGCCCCAGCATTTT
D gene: -; clone size: -; J gene: TRBJ1-1; V gene: TRBV5-1; CDR3 protein: CASRDQGIVPNTEAFF; CDR3 DNA: TGCGCCAGCAGGGATCAGGGCATTGTCCCCAACACTGAAGCTTTCTTT
D gene: -; clone size: many; J gene: TRBJ2-7; V gene: TRBV27; CDR3 protein: CASHGRSYEQYF; CDR3 DNA: TGTGCCAGCCACGGACGGAGCTACGAGCAGTACTTC
D gene: -; clone size: -; J gene: TRBJ1-5; V gene: TRBV19; CDR3 protein: CASSIAHPVNQPQHF; CDR3 DNA: TGTGCCAGTAGTATAGCTCACCCAGTCAATCAGCCCCAGCATTTT
D gene: -; clone size: -; J gene: TRBJ2-1; V gene: TRBV30; CDR3 protein: CAWSGGGGRREQFF; CDR3 DNA: TGTGCCTGGAGTGGGGGAGGAGGAAGGAGGGAGCAGTTCTTC
D gene: TRBD2; clone size: -; J gene: TRBJ2-3; V gene: TRBV10-2; CDR3 protein: CASRETSGSTDTQYF; CDR3 DNA: TGCGCCAGCAGGGAGACTAGCGGGAGCACAGATACGCAGTATTTT
D gene: TRBD1; clone size: -; J gene: TRBJ1-3; V gene: TRBV13; CDR3 protein: CASSLQGASSGNTIYF; CDR3 DNA: TGTGCCAGCAGCCTTCAGGGGGCCTCCTCTGGAAACACCATATATTTT
D gene: -; clone size: many; J gene: TRBJ2-3; V gene: TRBV7-2; CDR3 protein: CASSPSFLETDTQYF; CDR3 DNA: TGTGCCAGCAGCCCTTCCTTCCTCGAGACAGATACGCAGTATTTT
D gene: -; clone size: once; J gene: TRBJ2-5; V gene: TRBV5-1; CDR3 protein: CASSDGQFQETQYF; CDR3 DNA: TGCGCCAGCAGCGACGGACAGTTTCAAGAGACCCAGTACTTC
D gene: TRBD1; clone size: many; J gene: TRBJ2-2; V gene: TRBV6-5; CDR3 protein: CASKQGATGELFF; CDR3 DNA: TGTGCCAGCAAACAGGGGGCTACCGGGGAGCTGTTTTTT
D gene: -; clone size: -; J gene: TRBJ1-5; V gene: TRBV4-1; CDR3 protein: CASSLQGSNQPQHF; CDR3 DNA: TGCGCCAGCAGCCTACAGGGCTCCAATCAGCCCCAGCATTTT
D gene: -; clone size: once; J gene: TRBJ2-1; V gene: TRBV5-6; CDR3 protein: CASSSRGAWGLNEQFF; CDR3 DNA: TGTGCCAGCAGCTCCCGGGGGGCCTGGGGGCTCAATGAGCAGTTCTTC
D gene: TRBD2; clone size: -; J gene: TRBJ2-1; V gene: TRBV6-5; CDR3 protein: CASSDGTRNNEQFF; CDR3 DNA: TGTGCCAGCAGTGACGGGACTAGAAACAATGAGCAGTTCTTC
D gene: -; clone size: -; J gene: TRBJ1-1; V gene: TRBV7-8; CDR3 protein: CASSPRLGGSAFF; CDR3 DNA: TGTGCCAGCAGCCCCAGGTTGGGGGGCTCGGCTTTCTTT
D gene: TRBD2; clone size: -; J gene: TRBJ2-3; V gene: TRBV19; CDR3 protein: CASSTRRGGRAGDTQYF; CDR3 DNA: TGTGCCAGTAGTACCCGTCGAGGCGGGAGGGCTGGAGATACGCAGTATTTT
D gene: -; clone size: -; J gene: TRBJ2-2; V gene: TRBV25-1; CDR3 protein: CAIPPGRASGELFF; CDR3 DNA: TGTGCCATTCCTCCGGGCAGGGCCAGCGGGGAGCTGTTTTTT
D gene: TRBD2; clone size: -; J gene: TRBJ2-7; V gene: TRBV7-3; CDR3 protein: CASSLTSGSYEQYF; CDR3 DNA: TGTGCCAGCAGCTTGACTAGCGGGAGTTACGAGCAGTACTTC
D gene: TRBD1; clone size: -; J gene: TRBJ1-4; V gene: TRBV19; CDR3 protein: CASRSSGTANEKLFF; CDR3 DNA: TGTGCCAGTAGATCTTCCGGGACAGCTAATGAAAAACTGTTTTTT
D gene: -; clone size: few; J gene: TRBJ2-7; V gene: TRBV27; CDR3 protein: CASSLKAGESSYEQYF; CDR3 DNA: TGTGCCAGCAGCCTTAAGGCCGGTGAGAGCTCCTACGAGCAGTACTTC
D gene: TRBD1; clone size: -; J gene: TRBJ2-7; V gene: TRBV30; CDR3 protein: CAWSPGGYEQYF; CDR3 DNA: TGTGCCTGGTCCCCAGGGGGCTACGAGCAGTACTTC
D gene: -; clone size: few; J gene: TRBJ1-2; V gene: TRBV30; CDR3 protein: CAWSLGDSSYGYTF; CDR3 DNA: TGTGCCTGGTCCCTTGGGGATTCGAGCTATGGCTACACCTTC
D gene: -; clone size: few; J gene: TRBJ1-4; V gene: TRBV19; CDR3 protein: CASSIRGAGGEKLFF; CDR3 DNA: TGTGCCAGTAGTATCCGCGGGGCAGGAGGTGAAAAACTGTTTTTT
D gene: -; clone size: -; J gene: TRBJ2-7; V gene: TRBV2; CDR3 protein: CASSGTHSSYEQYF; CDR3 DNA: TGTGCCAGCAGTGGGACACATAGCTCCTACGAGCAGTACTTC
D gene: TRBD2; clone size: -; J gene: TRBJ2-7; V gene: TRBV7-8; CDR3 protein: CASSWKMSGRGYEQYF; CDR3 DNA: TGTGCCAGCAGCTGGAAAATGAGCGGGAGAGGGTACGAGCAGTACTTC
D gene: TRBD1; clone size: -; J gene: TRBJ2-3; V gene: TRBV19; CDR3 protein: CASSRTGGIADTQYF; CDR3 DNA: TGTGCCAGTAGCCGAACAGGGGGCATAGCAGATACGCAGTATTTT
D gene: -; clone size: -; J gene: TRBJ2-3; V gene: TRBV27; CDR3 protein: CASSWTASTDTQYF; CDR3 DNA: TGTGCCAGCAGTTGGACAGCTAGCACAGATACGCAGTATTTT
D gene: -; clone size: few; J gene: TRBJ2-1; V gene: TRBV11-2; CDR3 protein: CASSLDLGQWEFF; CDR3 DNA: TGTGCCAGCAGCTTAGATCTTGGGCAGTGGGAGTTCTTC
D gene: TRBD1; clone size: few; J gene: TRBJ2-1; V gene: TRBV19; CDR3 protein: CASSTRQGAIYNEQFF; CDR3 DNA: TGTGCCAGTAGTACCCGACAGGGTGCTATCTACAATGAGCAGTTCTTC
D gene: -; clone size: -; J gene: TRBJ1-2; V gene: TRBV25-1; CDR3 protein: CASSERGPVSGYTF; CDR3 DNA: TGTGCCAGCAGTGAAAGGGGTCCGGTCTCTGGCTACACCTTC
D gene: TRBD1; clone size: few; J gene: TRBJ2-5; V gene: TRBV28; CDR3 protein: CASKNRGETQYF; CDR3 DNA: TGTGCCAGCAAGAACAGGGGAGAGACCCAGTACTTC
D gene: -; clone size: -; J gene: TRBJ1-1; V gene: TRBV2; CDR3 protein: CASSGGLQIPEAFF; CDR3 DNA: TGTGCCAGCAGTGGGGGGTTACAGATACCTGAAGCTTTCTTT
D gene: TRBD1; clone size: -; J gene: TRBJ2-7; V gene: TRBV6-1; CDR3 protein: CASSETPRTGKTLYEQYF; CDR3 DNA: TGTGCCAGCAGTGAAACCCCCCGGACAGGGAAAACGTTATACGAGCAGTACTTC
D gene: TRBD2; clone size: few; J gene: TRBJ2-1; V gene: TRBV7-9; CDR3 protein: CASSPRGLAGENHEQFF; CDR3 DNA: TGTGCCAGCAGCCCCCGGGGACTAGCGGGAGAGAACCATGAGCAGTTCTTC